This T cell receptor beta chain was recorded in a study of blood T cell repertoires in COVID-19. V lost 0 bases to trimming and J lost 4 bases; unmatched junction nucleotides: 14. The CDR3 runs 19 residues. Germline CDR1 LNHDA, CDR2 SQIVND (reference sequence). Authors' analysis steps: Estimation of nucleated cell counts was performed using reference gene primer amplification. The table came from immunoSEQ multiplex PCR; TCRdb's copy has only in-frame clones and leaves some out. D and trimming were read from the DNA, whereas the V and J calls and clone size are those reported in that table. The sample holds approximately 250,000 clones, more than 75% seen once.

Sequencing used PBMCs or T cells enriched from blood (not recorded which). The receptor comes from a woman aged 55-70 years in a cohort exposed to, infected with or recovered from COVID-19 (not recorded which). The chain carries TRBV19 and TRBJ1-4; 7 bases agree with TRBD1. CDR3 coding DNA: TGTGCCAGTAGTATAGAAAAGTGGTGGAGCGACAGGGATAATGAAAAACTGTTTTTT. Translating gives CASSIEKWWSDRDNEKLFF.